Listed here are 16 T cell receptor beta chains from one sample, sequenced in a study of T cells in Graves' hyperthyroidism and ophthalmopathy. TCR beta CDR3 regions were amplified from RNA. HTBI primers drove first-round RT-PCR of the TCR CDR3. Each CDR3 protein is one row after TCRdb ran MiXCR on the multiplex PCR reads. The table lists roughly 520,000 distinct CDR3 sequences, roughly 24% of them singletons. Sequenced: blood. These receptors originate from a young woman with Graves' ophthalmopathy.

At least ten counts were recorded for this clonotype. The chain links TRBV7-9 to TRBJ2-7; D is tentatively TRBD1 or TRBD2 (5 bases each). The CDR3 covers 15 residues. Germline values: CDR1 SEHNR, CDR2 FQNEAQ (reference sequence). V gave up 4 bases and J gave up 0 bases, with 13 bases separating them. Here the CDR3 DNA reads TGTGCCAGCAGCTCTTGGGACGGCAGCTCCTACGAGCAGTACTTC. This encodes CASSSWDGSSYEQYF.

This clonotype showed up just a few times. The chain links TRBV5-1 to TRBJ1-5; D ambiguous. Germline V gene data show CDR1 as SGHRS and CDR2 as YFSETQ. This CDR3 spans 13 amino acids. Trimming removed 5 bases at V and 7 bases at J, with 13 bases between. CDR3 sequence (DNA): TGCGCCAGCAGTAGAGAAATAGGACAGCCCCAGCATTTT. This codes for CASSREIGQPQHF.

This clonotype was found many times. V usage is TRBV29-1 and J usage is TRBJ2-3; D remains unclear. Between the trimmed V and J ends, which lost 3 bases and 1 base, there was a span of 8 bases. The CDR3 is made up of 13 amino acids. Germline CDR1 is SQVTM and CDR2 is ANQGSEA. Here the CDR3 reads CSVDATGTDTQYF. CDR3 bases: TGCAGCGTTGATGCAACTGGCACAGATACGCAGTATTTT.

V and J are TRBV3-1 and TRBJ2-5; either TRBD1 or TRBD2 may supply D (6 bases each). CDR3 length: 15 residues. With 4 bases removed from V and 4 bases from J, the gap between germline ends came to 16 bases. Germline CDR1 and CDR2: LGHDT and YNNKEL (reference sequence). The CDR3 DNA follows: TGTGCCAGCAGCCCCCCTCACTCGGGGGCAGAGACCCAGTACTTC. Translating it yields CASSPPHSGAETQYF.

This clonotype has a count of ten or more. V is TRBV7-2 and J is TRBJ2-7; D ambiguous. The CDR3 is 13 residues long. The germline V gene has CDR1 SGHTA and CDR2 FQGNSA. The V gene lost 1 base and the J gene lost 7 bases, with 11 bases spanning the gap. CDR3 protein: CASSLDQSWEQYF. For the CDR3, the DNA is TGTGCCAGCAGCTTAGATCAGAGTTGGGAGCAGTACTTC.

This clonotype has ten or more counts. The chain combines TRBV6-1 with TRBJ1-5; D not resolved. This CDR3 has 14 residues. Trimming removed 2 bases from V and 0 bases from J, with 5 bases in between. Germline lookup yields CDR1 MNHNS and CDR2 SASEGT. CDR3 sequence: CASSELSSNQPQHF. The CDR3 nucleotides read TGTGCCAGCAGTGAACTGAGTAGCAATCAGCCCCAGCATTTT.

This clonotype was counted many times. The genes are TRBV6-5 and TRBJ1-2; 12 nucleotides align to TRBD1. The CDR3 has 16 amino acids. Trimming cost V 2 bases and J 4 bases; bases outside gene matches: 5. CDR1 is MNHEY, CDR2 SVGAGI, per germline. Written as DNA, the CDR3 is TGTGCCAGCAGTTACACAGGGACAGGGGGCGGCTATGGCTACACCTTC. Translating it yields CASSYTGTGGGYGYTF.

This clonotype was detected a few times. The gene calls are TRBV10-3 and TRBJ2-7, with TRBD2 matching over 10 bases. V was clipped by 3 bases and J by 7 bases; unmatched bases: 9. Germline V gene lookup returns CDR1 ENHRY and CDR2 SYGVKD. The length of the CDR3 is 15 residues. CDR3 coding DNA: TGTGCCATCAGTGATGCCCTAGCGGGAGTCGGAGAGCAGTACTTC. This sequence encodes CAISDALAGVGEQYF.

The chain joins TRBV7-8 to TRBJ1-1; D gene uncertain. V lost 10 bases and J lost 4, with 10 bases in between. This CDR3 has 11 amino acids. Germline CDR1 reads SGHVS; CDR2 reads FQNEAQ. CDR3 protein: CATRRSTEAFF. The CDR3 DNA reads TGTGCCACCAGACGTAGCACTGAAGCTTTCTTT. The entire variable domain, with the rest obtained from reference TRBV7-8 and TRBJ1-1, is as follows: GAGVSQSPRYKVAKRGQDVALRCDPISGHVSLFWYQQALGQGPEFLTYFQNEAQLDKSGLPSDRFFAERPEGSVSTLKIQRTQQEDSAVYLCATRRSTEAFFGQGTRLTVV.

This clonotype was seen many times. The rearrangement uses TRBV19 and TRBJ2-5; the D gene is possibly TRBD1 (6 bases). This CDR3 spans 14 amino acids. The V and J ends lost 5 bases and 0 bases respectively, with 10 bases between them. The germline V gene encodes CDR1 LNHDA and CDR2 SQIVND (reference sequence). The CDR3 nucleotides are TGTGCCAGTAGTTGGGACAAGTACCAAGAGACCCAGTACTTC. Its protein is CASSWDKYQETQYF.

The CDR3: CAWSVMLGNGYTF. The CDR3 nucleotides read TGTGCCTGGAGTGTGATGTTAGGCAATGGCTACACCTTC. The gene calls are TRBV30 and TRBJ1-2, with unresolved D. There are 13 residues in the CDR3. In germline, CDR1 is GTSNPN, CDR2 SVGIG (reference sequence). V lost 0 bases, J lost 6 bases, and 11 bases lay in between. The whole variable domain, remainder taken from reference TRBV30 and TRBJ1-2, is SQTIHQWPATLVQPVGSPLSLECTVEGTSNPNLYWYRQAAGRGLQLLFYSVGIGQISSEVPQNLSASRPQDRQFILSSKKLLLSDSGFYLCAWSVMLGNGYTFGSGTRLTVV.

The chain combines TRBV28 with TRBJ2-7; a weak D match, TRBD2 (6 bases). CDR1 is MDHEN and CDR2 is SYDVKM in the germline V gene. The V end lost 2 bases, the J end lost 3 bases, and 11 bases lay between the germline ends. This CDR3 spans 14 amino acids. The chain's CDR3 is CASSLGGKGYEQYF. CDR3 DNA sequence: TGTGCCAGCAGTTTAGGAGGGAAGGGCTACGAGCAGTACTTC.

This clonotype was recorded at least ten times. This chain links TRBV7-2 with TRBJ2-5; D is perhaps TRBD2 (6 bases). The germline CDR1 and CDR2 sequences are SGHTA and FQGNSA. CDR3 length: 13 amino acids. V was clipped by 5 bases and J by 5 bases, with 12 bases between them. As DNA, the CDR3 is TGTGCCAGCAGCCGGACCCGGGGGGAGACCCAGTACTTC. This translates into CASSRTRGETQYF.

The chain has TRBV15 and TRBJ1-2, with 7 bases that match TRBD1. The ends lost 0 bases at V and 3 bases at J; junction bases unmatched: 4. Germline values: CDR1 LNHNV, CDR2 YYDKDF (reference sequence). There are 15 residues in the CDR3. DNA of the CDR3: TGTGCCACCAGCAGAGATCATCAGGGGGACTATGGCTACACCTTC. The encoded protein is CATSRDHQGDYGYTF.

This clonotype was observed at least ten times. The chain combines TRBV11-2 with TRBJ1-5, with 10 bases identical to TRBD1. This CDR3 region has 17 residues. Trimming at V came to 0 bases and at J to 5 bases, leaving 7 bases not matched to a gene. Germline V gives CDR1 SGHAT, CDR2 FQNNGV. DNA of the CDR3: TGTGCCAGCAGCTTAGACCCTTCGGGACAGGGGTATCAGCCCCAGCATTTT. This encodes CASSLDPSGQGYQPQHF.

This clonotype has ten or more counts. The CDR3 DNA follows: TGTGCCAGCAGCTTACAGGCTGCCTATGGCTACACCTTC. Translated: CASSLQAAYGYTF. The chain couples TRBV7-2 to TRBJ1-2; no clear D. From germline, CDR1 is SGHTA and CDR2 FQGNSA. V was shortened by 2 bases and J by 4 bases, with 8 bases between the two germline ends. The CDR3 runs 13 residues.